Listed below are T cell receptor beta chains from one sample, sequenced in a study of T cells in Graves' hyperthyroidism and ophthalmopathy. TCRdb reanalysed the multiplex PCR reads using MiXCR and keeps one entry per CDR3 protein. The data show around 450,000 distinct CDR3 sequences, roughly 13% seen once. The sequencing sample was made of blood. These receptors were collected from a woman aged 18-29 years with Graves' hyperthyroidism. Each CDR3 is given with its conserved first and last residue. The order of the fields is clone size, V gene, D gene, J gene, CDR3 protein, CDR3 DNA. A D gene is named only where the DNA matches it firmly. Clone size is stated in some rows and not others, as once, few, many or a class when expanded.

clone_size: few
v_call: TRBV20-1
d_call: TRBD2
j_call: TRBJ2-3
cdr3_aa: CSARGREGTDTQYF
cdr3_nt: TGCAGTGCCCGGGGGCGGGAGGGCACAGATACGCAGTATTTT

clone_size: few
v_call: TRBV5-1
d_call: -
j_call: TRBJ2-5
cdr3_aa: CASSFVNQETQYF
cdr3_nt: TGCGCCAGCAGCTTCGTAAACCAAGAGACCCAGTACTTC

clone_size: many
v_call: TRBV6-2/TRBV6-3
d_call: -
j_call: TRBJ2-5
cdr3_aa: CASSPAESQETQYF
cdr3_nt: TGTGCCAGCAGTCCAGCGGAGAGCCAAGAGACCCAGTACTTC

clone_size: many
v_call: TRBV4-1
d_call: -
j_call: TRBJ2-7
cdr3_aa: CASSQVPPTGRQYF
cdr3_nt: TGCGCCAGCAGCCAAGTTCCACCGACGGGCAGGCAGTACTTC

clone_size: -
v_call: TRBV19
d_call: -
j_call: TRBJ2-7
cdr3_aa: CASSKTFGTPFEQYF
cdr3_nt: TGTGCCAGTAGTAAGACATTTGGGACCCCTTTCGAGCAGTACTTC

clone_size: -
v_call: TRBV6-1
d_call: TRBD1
j_call: TRBJ1-5
cdr3_aa: CATTDRGDQPQHF
cdr3_nt: TGTGCCACCACGGACAGGGGGGATCAGCCCCAGCATTTT

clone_size: many
v_call: TRBV20-1
d_call: -
j_call: TRBJ2-2
cdr3_aa: CSARMSNTGELFF
cdr3_nt: TGCAGTGCTAGAATGTCGAACACCGGGGAGCTGTTTTTT

clone_size: few
v_call: TRBV20-1
d_call: TRBD1
j_call: TRBJ2-1
cdr3_aa: CSASDRGLNNEQFF
cdr3_nt: TGCAGTGCTAGCGACAGGGGGCTGAACAATGAGCAGTTCTTC

clone_size: many
v_call: TRBV20-1
d_call: -
j_call: TRBJ2-7
cdr3_aa: CSASEVGTTYEQYF
cdr3_nt: TGCAGTGCTAGTGAGGTGGGCACTACTTACGAGCAGTACTTC

clone_size: -
v_call: TRBV12-5
d_call: TRBD2
j_call: TRBJ2-1
cdr3_aa: CASGTGLAAHNEQFF
cdr3_nt: TGTGCTAGTGGGACGGGACTAGCGGCACACAATGAGCAGTTCTTC

clone_size: many
v_call: TRBV12-3/TRBV12-4
d_call: -
j_call: TRBJ2-1
cdr3_aa: CASRWDTTRNEQFF
cdr3_nt: TGTGCCAGCAGATGGGATACTACGCGCAATGAGCAGTTCTTC

clone_size: few
v_call: TRBV28
d_call: -
j_call: TRBJ2-2
cdr3_aa: CASEAVNTGELFF
cdr3_nt: TGTGCCAGCGAGGCGGTCAACACCGGGGAGCTGTTTTTT

clone_size: -
v_call: TRBV6-5
d_call: -
j_call: TRBJ2-1
cdr3_aa: CASSYFDRGGNEQFF
cdr3_nt: TGTGCCAGCAGTTACTTCGACAGGGGAGGGAATGAGCAGTTCTTC

clone_size: -
v_call: TRBV5-1
d_call: TRBD1
j_call: TRBJ1-5
cdr3_aa: CASSTGQPNQPQHF
cdr3_nt: TGCGCCAGCAGCACGGGACAGCCCAATCAGCCCCAGCATTTT

clone_size: -
v_call: TRBV29-1
d_call: -
j_call: TRBJ1-2
cdr3_aa: CSVDSPASGYTF
cdr3_nt: TGCAGCGTTGACAGCCCTGCTAGTGGCTACACCTTC

clone_size: many
v_call: TRBV7-2
d_call: -
j_call: TRBJ2-3
cdr3_aa: CASSLDGGSTDTQYF
cdr3_nt: TGTGCCAGCAGCTTAGATGGCGGGAGCACAGATACGCAGTATTTT

clone_size: many
v_call: TRBV12-3/TRBV12-4
d_call: -
j_call: TRBJ2-7
cdr3_aa: CASSLGAGQQQYF
cdr3_nt: TGTGCCAGCAGTTTAGGAGCCGGACAGCAGCAGTACTTC

clone_size: many
v_call: TRBV5-6
d_call: -
j_call: TRBJ2-1
cdr3_aa: CASSPGGRGIPHNEQFF
cdr3_nt: TGTGCCAGCAGCCCCGGGGGTAGAGGGATTCCTCACAATGAGCAGTTCTTC

clone_size: many
v_call: TRBV7-7
d_call: TRBD1
j_call: TRBJ2-5
cdr3_aa: CASSFGTEETQYF
cdr3_nt: TGTGCTAGCAGCTTTGGGACAGAAGAGACCCAGTACTTC

clone_size: -
v_call: TRBV12-3/TRBV12-4
d_call: -
j_call: TRBJ1-4
cdr3_aa: CASSLVGWGEKLFF
cdr3_nt: TGTGCCAGCAGTTTAGTGGGATGGGGTGAAAAACTGTTTTTT

clone_size: many
v_call: TRBV20-1
d_call: -
j_call: TRBJ2-7
cdr3_aa: CSTSPLRGDFYEQYF
cdr3_nt: TGCAGTACCTCCCCCCTCAGGGGAGATTTCTACGAGCAGTACTTC

clone_size: -
v_call: TRBV19
d_call: TRBD2
j_call: TRBJ2-3
cdr3_aa: CASSIQTSRDTQYF
cdr3_nt: TGTGCCAGTAGTATTCAGACTAGCAGAGATACGCAGTATTTT

clone_size: many
v_call: TRBV12-3/TRBV12-4
d_call: TRBD1
j_call: TRBJ2-7
cdr3_aa: CASFSDRVHEQYF
cdr3_nt: TGTGCCAGTTTTTCTGACAGGGTCCACGAGCAGTACTTC

clone_size: few
v_call: TRBV14
d_call: TRBD1
j_call: TRBJ2-1
cdr3_aa: CASSQNRGSYNEQFF
cdr3_nt: TGTGCCAGCAGCCAAAACAGGGGCTCCTACAATGAGCAGTTCTTC

clone_size: few
v_call: TRBV6-9
d_call: TRBD2
j_call: TRBJ2-3
cdr3_aa: CASRLADTSTDTQYF
cdr3_nt: TGTGCCAGCAGGCTAGCGGATACTAGCACAGATACGCAGTATTTT

clone_size: many
v_call: TRBV12-3/TRBV12-4
d_call: -
j_call: TRBJ1-1
cdr3_aa: CASSLYGGTEAFF
cdr3_nt: TGTGCCAGCAGTTTATATGGGGGCACTGAAGCTTTCTTT

clone_size: few
v_call: TRBV28
d_call: -
j_call: TRBJ1-5
cdr3_aa: CASSFGNERNQPQHF
cdr3_nt: TGTGCCAGCAGTTTTGGGAACGAAAGGAATCAGCCCCAGCATTTT

clone_size: -
v_call: TRBV10-1
d_call: TRBD1
j_call: TRBJ1-3
cdr3_aa: CASSPGQAHGNTIYF
cdr3_nt: TGCGCCAGCAGCCCCGGACAGGCCCATGGAAACACCATATATTTT

clone_size: few
v_call: TRBV20-1
d_call: -
j_call: TRBJ2-1
cdr3_aa: CSARGFYGYNEQFF
cdr3_nt: TGCAGTGCTAGAGGGTTCTACGGATACAATGAGCAGTTCTTC

clone_size: many
v_call: TRBV19
d_call: -
j_call: TRBJ1-1
cdr3_aa: CASSHWGAPNTEAFF
cdr3_nt: TGTGCCAGTAGCCACTGGGGCGCACCGAACACTGAAGCTTTCTTT

clone_size: -
v_call: TRBV13
d_call: -
j_call: TRBJ2-3
cdr3_aa: CASSLGGKRLTDTQYF
cdr3_nt: TGTGCCAGCAGCTTAGGGGGGAAAAGGCTCACAGATACGCAGTATTTT

clone_size: few
v_call: TRBV20-1
d_call: TRBD1
j_call: TRBJ2-3
cdr3_aa: CSALSGTGADTQYF
cdr3_nt: TGCAGTGCTCTATCCGGGACAGGGGCAGATACGCAGTATTTT

clone_size: many
v_call: TRBV5-1
d_call: TRBD2
j_call: TRBJ2-5
cdr3_aa: CASSLGLAQETQYF
cdr3_nt: TGCGCCAGCAGCTTGGGACTAGCGCAAGAGACCCAGTACTTC

clone_size: few
v_call: TRBV7-9
d_call: -
j_call: TRBJ2-1
cdr3_aa: CASSLEARPFLIF
cdr3_nt: TGTGCCAGCAGCTTAGAGGCCAGGCCTTTTCTCATCTTC

clone_size: -
v_call: TRBV9
d_call: -
j_call: TRBJ2-7
cdr3_aa: CASSPSAADSYEQYF
cdr3_nt: TGTGCCAGCAGCCCCAGCGCGGCTGACTCCTACGAGCAGTACTTC

clone_size: many
v_call: TRBV7-9
d_call: TRBD1
j_call: TRBJ2-5
cdr3_aa: CASSHLRTGYQETQYF
cdr3_nt: TGTGCCAGCAGCCACCTACGGACAGGTTACCAAGAGACCCAGTACTTC

clone_size: -
v_call: TRBV27
d_call: -
j_call: TRBJ2-4
cdr3_aa: CASRAGLTKNIQYF
cdr3_nt: TGTGCCAGCAGGGCGGGGCTGACCAAAAACATTCAGTACTTC

clone_size: many
v_call: TRBV2
d_call: -
j_call: TRBJ1-1
cdr3_aa: CASSDFGQTTEAFF
cdr3_nt: TGTGCCAGCAGTGACTTCGGACAGACCACTGAAGCTTTCTTT

clone_size: many
v_call: TRBV28
d_call: TRBD1
j_call: TRBJ1-2
cdr3_aa: CASKYRDRPTYGYTF
cdr3_nt: TGTGCCAGCAAGTACCGGGACAGGCCGACCTATGGCTACACCTTC

clone_size: -
v_call: TRBV11-2
d_call: TRBD2
j_call: TRBJ2-1
cdr3_aa: CASSSRALTSGRSNSYNEQFF
cdr3_nt: TGTGCCAGCAGCTCGCGGGCTCTCACTAGCGGGAGGTCTAATTCCTACAATGAGCAGTTCTTC

clone_size: -
v_call: TRBV27
d_call: TRBD1
j_call: TRBJ2-7
cdr3_aa: CASRRDRGLYEQYF
cdr3_nt: TGTGCCAGCAGGAGGGACAGGGGGTTATACGAGCAGTACTTC

clone_size: many
v_call: TRBV28
d_call: -
j_call: TRBJ1-1
cdr3_aa: CASSPQYEAFF
cdr3_nt: TGTGCCAGCAGTCCTCAGTATGAAGCTTTCTTT

clone_size: many
v_call: TRBV5-1
d_call: -
j_call: TRBJ1-2
cdr3_aa: CASSLEMIGSNYGYTF
cdr3_nt: TGCGCCAGCAGCTTGGAAATGATAGGGAGTAACTATGGCTACACCTTC

clone_size: -
v_call: TRBV4-1
d_call: TRBD2
j_call: TRBJ2-7
cdr3_aa: CASSQVIGAGFYEQYF
cdr3_nt: TGCGCCAGCAGCCAAGTGATCGGAGCGGGATTCTACGAGCAGTACTTC

clone_size: many
v_call: TRBV3-1
d_call: TRBD2
j_call: TRBJ2-5
cdr3_aa: CASSQDLADYQETQYF
cdr3_nt: TGTGCCAGCAGCCAAGATCTAGCGGATTACCAAGAGACCCAGTACTTC

clone_size: few
v_call: TRBV30
d_call: -
j_call: TRBJ2-7
cdr3_aa: CAWSIAYEQYF
cdr3_nt: TGTGCCTGGAGTATAGCCTACGAGCAGTACTTC

clone_size: many
v_call: TRBV27
d_call: TRBD2
j_call: TRBJ2-7
cdr3_aa: CASSQPKTSGKCESYEQYF
cdr3_nt: TGTGCCAGCAGTCAGCCCAAGACTAGCGGGAAGTGCGAGAGCTACGAGCAGTACTTC

clone_size: -
v_call: TRBV7-9
d_call: -
j_call: TRBJ1-5
cdr3_aa: CASSLDVNQPQHF
cdr3_nt: TGTGCCAGCAGCTTAGACGTGAATCAGCCCCAGCATTTT

clone_size: few
v_call: TRBV25-1
d_call: -
j_call: TRBJ2-5
cdr3_aa: CASSEFPGRGLQETQYF
cdr3_nt: TGTGCCAGCAGTGAATTCCCCGGAAGGGGACTCCAAGAGACCCAGTACTTC

clone_size: many
v_call: TRBV12-3/TRBV12-4
d_call: TRBD2
j_call: TRBJ2-7
cdr3_aa: CASSRLAGGYEQYF
cdr3_nt: TGTGCCAGCAGCCGACTAGCGGGAGGCTACGAGCAGTACTTC

clone_size: few
v_call: TRBV5-6
d_call: -
j_call: TRBJ2-5
cdr3_aa: CASSFLIAQETQYF
cdr3_nt: TGTGCCAGCAGCTTCCTCATCGCCCAAGAGACCCAGTACTTC

clone_size: many
v_call: TRBV12-3/TRBV12-4
d_call: -
j_call: TRBJ2-7
cdr3_aa: CASSKGLNYEQYF
cdr3_nt: TGTGCCAGCAGCAAGGGCCTAAACTACGAGCAGTACTTC

clone_size: many
v_call: TRBV12-3/TRBV12-4
d_call: -
j_call: TRBJ1-1
cdr3_aa: CASSGEQVSMNTEAFF
cdr3_nt: TGTGCCAGCAGTGGTGAACAGGTTTCAATGAACACTGAAGCTTTCTTT

clone_size: few
v_call: TRBV9
d_call: TRBD1
j_call: TRBJ2-4
cdr3_aa: CASSVGTGRFGSKNIQYF
cdr3_nt: TGTGCCAGCAGCGTAGGGACAGGGAGGTTTGGGTCCAAAAACATTCAGTACTTC